The present T cell receptor beta chain was sequenced within a study of T cell responses to AZD1222 COVID-19 vaccine. Study-level findings and limits: Sampled repertoires all dated from after the peak T cell response.

Profiled with immunoSEQ multiplex PCR; TCRdb holds only in-frame clones, not every one. In the table there are roughly 120,000 clones, 88% of which are singletons. Worth noting for this clone: No antigen is known for it.

The germline V and J ends were trimmed by 1 base and 5 bases, with 15 bases remaining between them. The germline V gene has CDR1 LGHNA and CDR2 YSLEER. The CDR3 length is 15 residues. The sample in question was peripheral blood, obtained 28 days after the second AZD1222 dose. This TCR was recovered from an adult who received the AZD1222 COVID-19 vaccine. V and J are TRBV4-3 and TRBJ2-7, with D possibly matching TRBD1 (7 bases). CDR3 region: CASSQAETGTHEQYF. In DNA form, the CDR3 reads TGCGCCAGCAGCCAAGCGGAGACAGGGACTCACGAGCAGTACTTC.